This entry concerns a single T cell receptor beta chain. The V end was cut by 4 bases, the J end by 14 bases, with 21 bases between. The CDR3 has 14 residues. Germline CDR1 and CDR2: GTSNPN and SVGIG (reference sequence). The entry originates in a study of metastatic and nonmetastatic thyroid tumors. In the authors' methods: Clinicopathological groups of papillary thyroid cancer showed CDR3 differences that were used to build a distant-metastasis classifier. MiXCR was used by TCRdb to re-call the PCR reads. TCRdb assigned the V and J calls; the authors' analysis was not used. The repertoire consists of 46,000 or so clones, with approximately 15% occurring once and the leading ten covering approximately 23%. Every patient underwent thyroid surgery untreated.

The sequence was obtained from a female donor with papillary thyroid cancer or a benign thyroid nodule (not recorded which). Some clones in this sample may be carry-over from other donors' samples. This sequence joins TRBV30 and TRBJ1-6; tentatively, D is TRBD1 (5 bases). Sequenced: blood. CDR3 protein: CAWTGDGAGITLHF. The CDR3 DNA reads TGTGCCTGGACTGGGGACGGTGCGGGAATCACCCTCCACTTT.